The clone carrying this T cell receptor beta chain has just a few counts. This record comes from a study of blood T cells in healthy people across ages. The CDR3 is made up of 17 amino acids. It was with a sample-barcoded 5' primer and a J-beta primer mix that a second PCR of roughly 6 to 12 cycles was run. Each cDNA molecule received a tag from a template-switch adaptor that had 12 random nucleotides. TCRdb reanalysed the 5' RACE reads using MiXCR and keeps one entry per CDR3 protein. The sample shows about 970,000 distinct CDR3 sequences, 51% of them seen only once. Sequenced: blood. The chain is built from TRBV21-1 and TRBJ2-7; TRBD1 is taken as the D call from the table, unchecked against the DNA. TRBV21-1 is a listed pseudogene. This clonotype was sampled from an older woman in good health. The CDR3 coding sequence is TGTGCCAGCAGTCTGCTTCTCCCGGACAGGAGGACCTACGAGCAGTACTTC. The encoded protein is CASSLLLPDRRTYEQYF.